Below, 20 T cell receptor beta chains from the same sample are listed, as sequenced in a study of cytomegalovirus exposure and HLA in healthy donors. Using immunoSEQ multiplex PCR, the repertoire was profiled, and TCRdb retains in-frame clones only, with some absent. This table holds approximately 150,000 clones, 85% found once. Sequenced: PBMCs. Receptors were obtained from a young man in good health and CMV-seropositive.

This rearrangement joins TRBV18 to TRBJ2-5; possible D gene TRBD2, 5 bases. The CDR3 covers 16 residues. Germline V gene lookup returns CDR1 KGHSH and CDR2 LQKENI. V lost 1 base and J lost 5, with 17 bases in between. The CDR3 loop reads CASSPLEGEFGETQYF. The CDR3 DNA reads TGTGCCAGCTCACCACTCGAGGGCGAGTTCGGGGAGACCCAGTACTTC. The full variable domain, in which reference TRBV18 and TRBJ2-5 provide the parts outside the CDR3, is NAGVMQNPRHLVRRRGQEARLRCSPMKGHSHVYWYRQLPEEGLKFMVYLQKENIIDESGMPKERFSAEFPKEGPSILRIQQVVRGDSAAYFCASSPLEGEFGETQYFGPGTRLLVL.

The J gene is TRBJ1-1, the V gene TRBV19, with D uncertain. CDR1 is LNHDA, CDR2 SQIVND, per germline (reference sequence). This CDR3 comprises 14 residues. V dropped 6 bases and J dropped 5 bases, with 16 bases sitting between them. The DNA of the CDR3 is TGTGCCAGTAGCGTTTACGTTGGCCAGACTGAAGCTTTCTTT. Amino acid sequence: CASSVYVGQTEAFF.

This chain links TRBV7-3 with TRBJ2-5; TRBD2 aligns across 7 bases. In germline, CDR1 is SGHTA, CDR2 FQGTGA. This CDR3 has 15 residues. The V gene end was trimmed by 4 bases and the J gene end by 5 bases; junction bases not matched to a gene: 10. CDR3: CASSSTGTKGETQYF. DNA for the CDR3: TGTGCCAGCAGCTCGACCGGGACTAAGGGGGAGACCCAGTACTTC.

In nucleotides, the CDR3 is TGCGCCAGCAGCTTGACGGGCAGCGGTGGGACTGAAGCTTTCTTT. Amino acid sequence: CASSLTGSGGTEAFF. V gene TRBV5-1 combines with J gene TRBJ1-1; no clear D gene. The ends were cut back, 1 base at V and 5 bases at J, with 15 bases in the middle. This CDR3 is built from 15 residues. Germline V gene lookup returns CDR1 SGHRS and CDR2 YFSETQ.

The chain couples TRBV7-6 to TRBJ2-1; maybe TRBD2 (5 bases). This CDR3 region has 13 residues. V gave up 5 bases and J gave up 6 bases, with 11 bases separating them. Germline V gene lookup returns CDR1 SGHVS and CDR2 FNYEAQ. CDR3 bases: TGTGCCAGCAGCGCAGACCTAGCCAATGAGCAGTTCTTC. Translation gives CASSADLANEQFF.

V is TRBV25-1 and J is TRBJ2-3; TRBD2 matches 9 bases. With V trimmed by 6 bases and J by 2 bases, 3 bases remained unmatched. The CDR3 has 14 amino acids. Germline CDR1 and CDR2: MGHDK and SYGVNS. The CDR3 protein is CASRASGDTDTQYF. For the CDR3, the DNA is TGTGCCAGCAGGGCTAGCGGGGACACAGATACGCAGTATTTT.

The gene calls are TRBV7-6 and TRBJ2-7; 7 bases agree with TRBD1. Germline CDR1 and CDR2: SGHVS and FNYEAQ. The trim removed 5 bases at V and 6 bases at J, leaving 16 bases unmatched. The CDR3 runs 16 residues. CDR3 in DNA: TGTGCCAGCAGCCGCGAGACAGGGAACGCGGCTACCGAGCAGTACTTC. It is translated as CASSRETGNAATEQYF.

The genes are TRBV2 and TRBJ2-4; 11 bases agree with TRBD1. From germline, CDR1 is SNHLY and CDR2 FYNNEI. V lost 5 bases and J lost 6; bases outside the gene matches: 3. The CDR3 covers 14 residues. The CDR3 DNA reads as TGTGCCAGCAGTTCCGGGACAGGGGGAAACATTCAGTACTTC. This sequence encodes CASSSGTGGNIQYF. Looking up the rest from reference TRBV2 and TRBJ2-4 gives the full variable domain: EPEVTQTPSHQVTQMGQEVILRCVPISNHLYFYWYRQILGQKVEFLVSFYNNEISEKSEIFDDQFSVERPDGSNFTLKIRSTKLEDSAMYFCASSSGTGGNIQYFGAGTRLSVL.

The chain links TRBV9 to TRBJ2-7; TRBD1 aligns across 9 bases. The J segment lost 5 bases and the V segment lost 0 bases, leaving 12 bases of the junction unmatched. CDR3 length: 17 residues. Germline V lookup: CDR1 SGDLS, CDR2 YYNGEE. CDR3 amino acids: CASSVVLAGQGSHEQYF. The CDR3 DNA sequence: TGTGCCAGCAGCGTAGTTCTGGCTGGACAGGGGTCCCACGAGCAGTACTTC.

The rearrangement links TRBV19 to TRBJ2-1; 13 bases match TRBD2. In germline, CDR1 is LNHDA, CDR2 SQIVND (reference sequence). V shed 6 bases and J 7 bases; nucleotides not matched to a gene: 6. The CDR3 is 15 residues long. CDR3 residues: CASRLSGLAGNEQFF. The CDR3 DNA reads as TGTGCCAGTAGGTTGTCGGGACTAGCGGGGAATGAGCAGTTCTTC.

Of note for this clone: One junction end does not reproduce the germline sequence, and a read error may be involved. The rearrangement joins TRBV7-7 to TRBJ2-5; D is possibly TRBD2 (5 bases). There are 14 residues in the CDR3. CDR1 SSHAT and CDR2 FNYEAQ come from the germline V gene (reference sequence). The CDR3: CASSQDYSLETQYF. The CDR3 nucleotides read TGTGCTAGCAGTCAAGACTATAGTCTGGAGACCCAGTACTTC.

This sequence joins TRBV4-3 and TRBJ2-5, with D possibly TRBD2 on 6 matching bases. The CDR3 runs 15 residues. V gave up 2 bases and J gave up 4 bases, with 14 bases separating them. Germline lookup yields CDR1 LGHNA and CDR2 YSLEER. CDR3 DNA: TGCGCCAGCAGCCAATTTCGGGGGTTTGGAGAGACCCAGTACTTC. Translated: CASSQFRGFGETQYF.

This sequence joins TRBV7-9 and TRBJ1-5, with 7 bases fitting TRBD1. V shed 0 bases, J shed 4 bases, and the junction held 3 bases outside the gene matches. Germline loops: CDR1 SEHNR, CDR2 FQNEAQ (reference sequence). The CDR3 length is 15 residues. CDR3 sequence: CASSLAAGGNQPQHF. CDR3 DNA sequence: TGTGCCAGCAGCTTAGCGGCAGGGGGAAATCAGCCCCAGCATTTT.

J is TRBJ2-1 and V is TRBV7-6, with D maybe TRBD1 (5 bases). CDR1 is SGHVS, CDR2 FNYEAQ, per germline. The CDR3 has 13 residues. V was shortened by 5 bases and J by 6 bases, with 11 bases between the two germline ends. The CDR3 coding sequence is TGTGCCAGCAGCCCCAACCAGGGCAATGAGCAGTTCTTC. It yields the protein CASSPNQGNEQFF.

The CDR3: CASSQETGNTIYF. CDR3 DNA: TGTGCCAGCAGTCAAGAGACTGGAAACACCATATATTTT. This chain joins TRBV6-4 and TRBJ1-3; D remains ambiguous. V was cut by 5 bases and J by 2 bases, with 7 bases left in between. CDR1 and CDR2 from the germline V gene are MRHNA and SNTAGT. The CDR3 spans 13 residues.

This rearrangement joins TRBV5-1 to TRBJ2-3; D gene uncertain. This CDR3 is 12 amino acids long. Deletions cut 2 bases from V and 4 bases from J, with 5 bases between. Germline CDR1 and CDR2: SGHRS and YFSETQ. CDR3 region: CASSLEADTQYF. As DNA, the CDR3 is TGCGCCAGCAGCTTAGAGGCAGATACGCAGTATTTT. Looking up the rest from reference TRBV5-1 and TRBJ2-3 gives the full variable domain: KAGVTQTPRYLIKTRGQQVTLSCSPISGHRSVSWYQQTPGQGLQFLFEYFSETQRNKGNFPGRFSGRQFSNSRSEMNVSTLELGDSALYLCASSLEADTQYFGPGTRLTVL.

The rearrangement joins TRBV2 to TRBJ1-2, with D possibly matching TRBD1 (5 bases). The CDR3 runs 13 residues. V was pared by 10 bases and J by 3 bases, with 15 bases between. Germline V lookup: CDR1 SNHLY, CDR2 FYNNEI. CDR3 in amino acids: CATRPGGDYGYTF. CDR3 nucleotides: TGTGCCACTCGACCGGGGGGGGACTATGGCTACACCTTC.

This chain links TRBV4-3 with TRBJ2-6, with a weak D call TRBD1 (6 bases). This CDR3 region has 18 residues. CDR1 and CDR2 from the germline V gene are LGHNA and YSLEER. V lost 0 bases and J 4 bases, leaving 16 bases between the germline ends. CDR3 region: CASSQDLRQGYGANVLTF. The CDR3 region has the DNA TGCGCCAGCAGCCAAGATCTCCGGCAGGGGTACGGGGCCAACGTCCTGACTTTC.

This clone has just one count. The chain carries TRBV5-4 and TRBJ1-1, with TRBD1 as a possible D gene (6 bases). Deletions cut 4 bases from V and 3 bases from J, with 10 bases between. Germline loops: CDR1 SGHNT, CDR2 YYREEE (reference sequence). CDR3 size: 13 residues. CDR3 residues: CASSADRDTEAFF. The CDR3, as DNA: TGTGCCAGCAGCGCGGACAGAGACACTGAAGCTTTCTTT.

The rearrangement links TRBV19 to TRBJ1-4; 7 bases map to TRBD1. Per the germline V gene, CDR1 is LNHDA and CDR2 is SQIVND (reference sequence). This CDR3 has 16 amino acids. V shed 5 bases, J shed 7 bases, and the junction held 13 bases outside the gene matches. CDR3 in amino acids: CASSPSRQGSGEKLFF. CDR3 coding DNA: TGTGCCAGTAGTCCCAGCCGACAGGGCTCGGGTGAAAAACTGTTTTTT.